One and the same sample provided the 11 T cell receptor beta chains below, sequenced in a study of OX40 agonist ivuxolimab in advanced cancers. This table comes from immunoSEQ multiplex PCR, and its TCRdb copy is limited to in-frame clones, with some not included. The sample carries about 79,000 clones, around 94% recorded once. The sequencing here drew on CD4+ or CD8+ T cells sorted from blood, taken in a trial of the OX40 agonist ivuxolimab. The receptors stem from an adult with an advanced solid tumor such as melanoma, head and neck, liver or kidney cancer.

V gene TRBV7-9 combines with J gene TRBJ2-7, with a tentative D call TRBD2 (7 bases). Germline CDR1 SEHNR, CDR2 FQNEAQ (reference sequence). The CDR3 has 15 residues. With 5 bases removed from V and 4 bases from J, the gap between germline ends came to 18 bases. Here the CDR3 DNA reads TGTGCCAGCAGCCTAGGTTCTGGGGGGGCGTACGAGCAGTACTTC. It yields the protein CASSLGSGGAYEQYF.

The gene calls are TRBV6-1 and TRBJ2-7; D possibly matches TRBD1 or TRBD2 (5 bases each). V was shortened by 3 bases and J by 2 bases, with 17 bases between the two germline ends. The germline V gene encodes CDR1 MNHNS and CDR2 SASEGT. The CDR3 has 16 amino acids. The CDR3 here is CASSDGPGRWTYEQYF. The CDR3 nucleotides read TGTGCCAGCAGTGATGGGCCGGGGCGGTGGACCTACGAGCAGTACTTC.

This chain links TRBV28 with TRBJ2-7; a possible D gene is TRBD2 (6 bases). CDR1 and CDR2 (germline): MDHEN, SYDVKM. The V gene lost 5 bases and the J gene lost 0 bases, with 14 bases spanning the gap. The CDR3 covers 15 residues. The CDR3 spells CASSLEGDSSYEQYF. The CDR3, as DNA: TGTGCCAGCAGTCTGGAGGGAGACAGCTCCTACGAGCAGTACTTC.

This chain connects TRBV28 to TRBJ2-7; 9 bases map to TRBD2. The CDR3 is made up of 15 amino acids. Germline loops: CDR1 MDHEN, CDR2 SYDVKM. V was pared by 5 bases and J by 4 bases, with 9 bases of the junction left unmatched. This chain's CDR3 is CASSPLAGQFYEQYF. CDR3 DNA: TGTGCCAGCAGTCCCCTAGCGGGACAGTTTTACGAGCAGTACTTC.

The rearrangement joins TRBV7-8 to TRBJ2-7; D remains ambiguous. CDR3 length: 14 amino acids. Germline values: CDR1 SGHVS, CDR2 FQNEAQ. V lost 2 bases and J 1 base, leaving 9 bases between the germline ends. In nucleotides, the CDR3 is TGTGCCAGCAGCTTAAGAGGAGTATCCTACGAGCAGTACTTC. Amino acid sequence: CASSLRGVSYEQYF. The full variable domain, completed using reference TRBV7-8 and TRBJ2-7, is GAGVSQSPRYKVAKRGQDVALRCDPISGHVSLFWYQQALGQGPEFLTYFQNEAQLDKSGLPSDRFFAERPEGSVSTLKIQRTQQEDSAVYLCASSLRGVSYEQYFGPGTRLTVT.

The CDR3 spells CASSMSSGSTEQFF. The CDR3 DNA is TGTGCCAGTAGTATGTCTAGCGGGAGTACTGAGCAGTTCTTC. The chain employs TRBV19 and TRBJ2-1; 10 nucleotides agree with TRBD2. This CDR3 comprises 14 residues. Looked up from germline, CDR1 is LNHDA and CDR2 is SQIVND (reference sequence). With V trimmed by 3 bases and J by 9 bases, 5 bases remained unmatched.

This chain connects TRBV19 to TRBJ2-5; 7 positions match TRBD1. The end of the DNA fits TRBJ2-7 better, so the J call may be wrong. The CDR3 is made up of 14 amino acids. Germline CDR1 LNHDA, CDR2 SQIVND (reference sequence). CDR3 nucleotides: TGTGCCAGTAGGGGGACAGTGCATCCCTACGAGCAGTACTTC. It yields the protein CASRGTVHPYEQYF.

In nucleotides, the CDR3 is TGTGCCAGCAGCTTAAATAGGGGCTTCGATGAGCAGTTCTTC. It translates to CASSLNRGFDEQFF. V and J are TRBV7-9 and TRBJ2-1; D might be TRBD1 (5 bases). The germline V gene encodes CDR1 SEHNR and CDR2 FQNEAQ (reference sequence). The CDR3 length is 14 residues. The V end was cut by 2 bases, the J end by 8 bases, with 13 bases between.

The gene calls are TRBV4-3 and TRBJ1-5; 9 bases match TRBD1. J gave up 3 bases and V 4 bases, and 4 bases lay outside the gene matches. From germline, CDR1 is LGHNA and CDR2 YSLEER. This CDR3 comprises 15 residues. The CDR3 sequence is CASSPDRGNNQPQHF. The CDR3 nucleotides are TGCGCCAGCAGCCCTGACAGGGGGAACAATCAGCCCCAGCATTTT.

The V call is TRBV11-2, the J call TRBJ2-7, with D possibly matching TRBD2 (6 bases). Deletions cut 1 base from V and 0 bases from J, with 7 bases between. CDR3 length: 14 amino acids. The germline V gene encodes CDR1 SGHAT and CDR2 FQNNGV. CDR3 nucleotide sequence: TGTGCCAGCAGCTTAGTCGGGAGCTCCTACGAGCAGTACTTC. As protein: CASSLVGSSYEQYF. Complete variable domain (other parts from reference TRBV11-2 and TRBJ2-7): EAGVAQSPRYKIIEKRQSVAFWCNPISGHATLYWYQQILGQGPKLLIQFQNNGVVDDSQLPKDRFSAERLKGVDSTLKIQPAKLEDSAVYLCASSLVGSSYEQYFGPGTRLTVT.

The chain has TRBV28 and TRBJ2-5, with D unresolved. Trimming took off 3 bases at V and 0 bases at J, with 11 bases between the two ends. This CDR3 has 15 residues. Germline V gives CDR1 MDHEN, CDR2 SYDVKM. The CDR3 DNA is TGTGCCAGCAGTTTTTTCCCGAGGTACCAAGAGACCCAGTACTTC. It specifies CASSFFPRYQETQYF. The full variable domain, in which reference TRBV28 and TRBJ2-5 provide the parts outside the CDR3, is DVKVTQSSRYLVKRTGEKVFLECVQDMDHENMFWYRQDPGLGLRLIYFSYDVKMKEKGDIPEGYSVSREKKERFSLILESASTNQTSMYLCASSFFPRYQETQYFGPGTRLLVL.